The 3 T cell receptor beta chains below all came from one sample that was sequenced in a study of T cells after yellow fever vaccination. TCRdb used MiXCR to reprocess the 5' RACE reads, holding one entry per CDR3 protein. The sample yields more than 300,000 distinct CDR3 sequences, about 10% seen once. The sequences come from CD4+ T cells sorted from PBMCs, collected 45 days after the yellow fever booster vaccination. These receptors were collected from a man between 18 and 35 years old who received the YFV17D yellow fever vaccine.

The chain uses TRBV2 and TRBJ1-6; no firm D call. V was cut by 9 bases and J by 2 bases, with 5 bases left in between. Germline V gene lookup returns CDR1 SNHLY and CDR2 FYNNEI. This CDR3 is built from 12 residues. CDR3 amino acids: CARRTYNSPLHF. In nucleotides, the CDR3 is TGTGCCAGACGGACCTATAATTCACCCCTCCACTTT.

There are a few counts of this clonotype. The V and J genes are TRBV7-3 and TRBJ2-1; TRBD1 agrees at 7 bases. Germline-derived CDR1 and CDR2 are SGHTA and FQGTGA. V shed 6 bases and J 6 bases; nucleotides not matched to a gene: 8. The CDR3 runs 14 residues. The CDR3 DNA reads as TGTGCCAGCAGTGTAGAGGGGGCTTTCAATGAGCAGTTCTTC. This translates into CASSVEGAFNEQFF.

V and J are TRBV5-1 and TRBJ2-2; tentatively, D is TRBD2 (7 bases). The CDR3 is 16 residues long. The V gene's germline CDR1 is SGHRS and CDR2 YFSETQ. Between the trimmed V and J ends, which lost 2 bases and 2 bases, there was a span of 13 bases. The CDR3 DNA follows: TGCGCCAGCAGCTTCGGGGGGCCATTTAACACCGGGGAGCTGTTTTTT. It encodes CASSFGGPFNTGELFF.